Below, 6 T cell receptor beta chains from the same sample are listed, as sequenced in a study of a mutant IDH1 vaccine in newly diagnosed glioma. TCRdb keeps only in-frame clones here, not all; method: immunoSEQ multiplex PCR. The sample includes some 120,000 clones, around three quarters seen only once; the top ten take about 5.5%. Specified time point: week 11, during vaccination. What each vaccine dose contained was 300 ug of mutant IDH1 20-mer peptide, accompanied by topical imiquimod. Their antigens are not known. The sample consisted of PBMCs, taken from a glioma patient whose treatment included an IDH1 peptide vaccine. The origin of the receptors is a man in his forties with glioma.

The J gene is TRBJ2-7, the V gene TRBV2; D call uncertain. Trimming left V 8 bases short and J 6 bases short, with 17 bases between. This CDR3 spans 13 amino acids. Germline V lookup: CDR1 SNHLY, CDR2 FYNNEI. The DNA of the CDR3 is TGTGCCAGCCATGCCCGGATAGTCATCGAGCAGTACTTC. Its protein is CASHARIVIEQYF.

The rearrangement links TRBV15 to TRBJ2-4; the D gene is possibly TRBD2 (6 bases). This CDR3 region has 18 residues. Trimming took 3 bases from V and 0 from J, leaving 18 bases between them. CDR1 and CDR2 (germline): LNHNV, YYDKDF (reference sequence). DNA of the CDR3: TGTGCCACCAGCAGTGTGGATGGGGGGATGGGAGCCAAAAACATTCAGTACTTC. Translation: CATSSVDGGMGAKNIQYF. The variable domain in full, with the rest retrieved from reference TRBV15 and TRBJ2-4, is DAMVIQNPRYQVTQFGKPVTLSCSQTLNHNVMYWYQQKSSQAPKLLFHYYDKDFNNEADTPDNFQSRRPNTSFCFLDIRSPGLGDTAMYLCATSSVDGGMGAKNIQYFGAGTRLSVL.

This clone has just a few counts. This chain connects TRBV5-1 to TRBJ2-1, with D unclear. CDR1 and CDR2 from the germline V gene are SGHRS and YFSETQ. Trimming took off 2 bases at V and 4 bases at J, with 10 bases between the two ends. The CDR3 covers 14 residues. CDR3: CASSFGGSYNEQFF. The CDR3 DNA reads TGCGCCAGCAGCTTTGGTGGGTCATACAATGAGCAGTTCTTC.

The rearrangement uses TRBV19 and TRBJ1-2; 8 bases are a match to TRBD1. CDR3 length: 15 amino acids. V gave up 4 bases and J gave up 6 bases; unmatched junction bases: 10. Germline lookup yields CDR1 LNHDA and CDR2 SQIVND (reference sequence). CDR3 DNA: TGTGCCAGTAGTACCTTCGGACAGGGCAGGAATGGCTACACCTTC. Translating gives CASSTFGQGRNGYTF.

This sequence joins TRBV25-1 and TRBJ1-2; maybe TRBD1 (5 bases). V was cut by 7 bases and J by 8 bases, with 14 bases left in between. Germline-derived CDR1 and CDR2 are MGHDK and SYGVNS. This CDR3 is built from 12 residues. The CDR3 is CASTSPGGGYTF. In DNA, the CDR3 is TGTGCCAGCACGTCCCCTGGGGGGGGCTACACCTTC.

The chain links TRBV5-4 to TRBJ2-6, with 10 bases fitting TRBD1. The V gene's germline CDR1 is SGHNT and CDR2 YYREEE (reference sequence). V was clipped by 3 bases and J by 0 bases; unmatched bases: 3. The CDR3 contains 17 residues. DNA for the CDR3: TGTGCCAGCAGCTCCAGACAGGGGGCCTCTGGGGCCAACGTCCTGACTTTC. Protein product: CASSSRQGASGANVLTF.